The clone carrying this T cell receptor beta chain was picked up a small number of times. Its antigen is unknown. The data were obtained in a study of cytomegalovirus exposure and HLA in healthy donors. Study outcomes and limitations: The classifier reportedly diagnosed cytomegalovirus status with high sensitivity and specificity. Earlier analysis yielded a pattern in which most TCR beta V segments were productive about 90% or about 30% of the time. The study carried out a later analysis of TCR beta sequences. It associated approximately 17,000 of them with specific HLA alleles at a false discovery rate of 0.05. A later analysis found that most CMV-associated TCR beta chains appeared HLA-restricted.

The PCR contained 60 Vbeta and 13 Jbeta primers. Profiling relied on immunoSEQ multiplex PCR, and the TCRdb table lists in-frame clones only, not all of them. This sample has fewer than 250,000 clones; more than 65% occur once, and the top ten carry 3% to 3.5%. Germline CDR1 and CDR2: SGHAT and FQNNGV. V was trimmed by 5 bases and J by 1 base, leaving 15 bases between them. This CDR3 spans 16 amino acids. The source of this sequence is a woman in her twenties or thirties in good health and CMV-seropositive. Sequenced input: PBMCs. The genes are TRBV11-2 and TRBJ2-1; perhaps TRBD2 as D (6 bases). The CDR3 DNA follows: TGTGCCAGCAGCGTCAGAGCGGGTTTATCCTACAATGAGCAGTTCTTC. This codes for CASSVRAGLSYNEQFF.